This T cell receptor beta chain is from a study of identical twins. TCRdb used MiXCR to reprocess the 5' RACE reads, holding one entry per CDR3 protein. Found here are approximately 890,000 distinct CDR3 sequences, 12% of them singletons; the top ten hold around 1.6%. There are a few counts of this clonotype. The V end lost 7 bases, the J end lost 3 bases, and 16 bases lay between the germline ends. There are 15 residues in the CDR3. CDR1 is MDHEN and CDR2 is SYDVKM in the germline V gene. These sequences were also reported in another study, on yellow fever vaccine responses in identical twins.

The chain uses TRBV28 and TRBJ2-1; a weak D match, TRBD2 (6 bases). The TCR originated in a woman aged 18-30 years in good health. Sequencing used PBMCs. The CDR3 protein is CASTHATGGYNEQFF. The CDR3 DNA reads TGTGCCAGCACCCACGCCACCGGGGGCTACAATGAGCAGTTCTTC.